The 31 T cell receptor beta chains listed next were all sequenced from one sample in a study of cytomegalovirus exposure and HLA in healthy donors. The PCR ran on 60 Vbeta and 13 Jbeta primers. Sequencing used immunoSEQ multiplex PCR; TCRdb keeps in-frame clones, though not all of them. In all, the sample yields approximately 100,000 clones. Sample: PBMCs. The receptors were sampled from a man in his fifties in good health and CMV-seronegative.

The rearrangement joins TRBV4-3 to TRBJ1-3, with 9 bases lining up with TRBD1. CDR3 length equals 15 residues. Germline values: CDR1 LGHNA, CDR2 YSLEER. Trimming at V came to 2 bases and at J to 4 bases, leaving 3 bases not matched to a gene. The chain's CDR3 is CASSQLQGAGNTIYF. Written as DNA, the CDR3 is TGCGCCAGCAGCCAATTACAGGGGGCCGGAAACACCATATATTTT.

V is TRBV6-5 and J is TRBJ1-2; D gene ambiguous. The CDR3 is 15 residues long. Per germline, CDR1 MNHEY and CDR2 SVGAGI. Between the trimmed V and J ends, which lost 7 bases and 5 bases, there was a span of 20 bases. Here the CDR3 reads CASTPNRLLWYGYTF. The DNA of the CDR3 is TGTGCCAGCACCCCCAACCGACTGCTTTGGTATGGCTACACCTTC.

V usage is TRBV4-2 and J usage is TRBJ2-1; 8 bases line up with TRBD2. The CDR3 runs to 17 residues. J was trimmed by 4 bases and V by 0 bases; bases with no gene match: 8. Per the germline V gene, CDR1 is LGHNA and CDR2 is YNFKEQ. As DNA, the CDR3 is TGTGCCAGCAGCCAAGAGGCTCGCGCGGGAGGTTACAATGAGCAGTTCTTC. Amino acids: CASSQEARAGGYNEQFF.

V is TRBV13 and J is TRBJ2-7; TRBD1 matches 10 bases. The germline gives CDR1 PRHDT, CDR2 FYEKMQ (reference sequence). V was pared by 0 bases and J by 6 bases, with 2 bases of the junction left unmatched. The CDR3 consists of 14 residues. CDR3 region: CASSLGTGGGEQYF. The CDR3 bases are TGTGCCAGCAGCTTAGGGACAGGGGGCGGCGAGCAGTACTTC. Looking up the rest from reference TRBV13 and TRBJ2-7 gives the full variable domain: AAGVIQSPRHLIKEKRETATLKCYPIPRHDTVYWYQQGPGQDPQFLISFYEKMQSDKGSIPDRFSAQQFSDYHSELNMSSLELGDSALYFCASSLGTGGGEQYFGPGTRLTVT.

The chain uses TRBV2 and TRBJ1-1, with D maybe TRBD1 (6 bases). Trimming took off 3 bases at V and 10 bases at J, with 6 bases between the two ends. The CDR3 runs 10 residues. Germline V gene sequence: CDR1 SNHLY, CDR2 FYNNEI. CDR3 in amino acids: CASSDRGAFF. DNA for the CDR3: TGTGCCAGCAGTGACAGGGGAGCTTTCTTT.

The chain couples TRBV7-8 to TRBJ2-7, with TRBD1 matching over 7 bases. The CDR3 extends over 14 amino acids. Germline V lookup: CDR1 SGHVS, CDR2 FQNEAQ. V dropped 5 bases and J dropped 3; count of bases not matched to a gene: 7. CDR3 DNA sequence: TGTGCCAGCAGCACACCCGGGACAGTCTACGAGCAGTACTTC. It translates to CASSTPGTVYEQYF.

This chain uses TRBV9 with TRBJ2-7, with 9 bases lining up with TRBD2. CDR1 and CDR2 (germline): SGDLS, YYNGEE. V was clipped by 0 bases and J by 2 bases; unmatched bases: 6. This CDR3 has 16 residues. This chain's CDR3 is CASSVAASGNTYEQYF. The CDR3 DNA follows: TGTGCCAGCAGCGTAGCTGCTAGCGGGAATACCTACGAGCAGTACTTC.

The CDR3 spells CASSPGQLSYEQYF. The CDR3 nucleotides read TGTGCCAGCAGCCCGGGACAGCTCTCCTACGAGCAGTACTTC. The V and J genes are TRBV6-1 and TRBJ2-7; 7 bases map to TRBD1. Germline lookup yields CDR1 MNHNS and CDR2 SASEGT. This CDR3 has 14 residues. V lost 6 bases, J lost 0 bases, and 5 bases stayed unmatched.

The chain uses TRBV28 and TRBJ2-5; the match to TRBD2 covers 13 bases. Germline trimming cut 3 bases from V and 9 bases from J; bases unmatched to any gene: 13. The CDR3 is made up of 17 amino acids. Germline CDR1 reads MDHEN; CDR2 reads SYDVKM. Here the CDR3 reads CASSFQLTSGGLEAQYF. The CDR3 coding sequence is TGTGCCAGCAGTTTCCAACTGACTAGCGGGGGGCTGGAGGCCCAGTACTTC.

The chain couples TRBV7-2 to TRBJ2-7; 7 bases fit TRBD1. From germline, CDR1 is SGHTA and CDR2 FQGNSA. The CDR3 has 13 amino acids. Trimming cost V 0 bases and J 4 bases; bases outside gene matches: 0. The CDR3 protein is CASSLAQGYEQYF. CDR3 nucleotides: TGTGCCAGCAGCTTAGCACAGGGGTACGAGCAGTACTTC.

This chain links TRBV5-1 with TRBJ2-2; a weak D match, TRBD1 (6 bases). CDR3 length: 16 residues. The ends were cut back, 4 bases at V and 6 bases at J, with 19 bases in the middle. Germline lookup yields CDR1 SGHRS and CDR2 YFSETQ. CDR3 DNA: TGCGCCAGCAGCCCACGGACAGACCTGGGGGCCGGGGAGCTGTTTTTT. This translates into CASSPRTDLGAGELFF.

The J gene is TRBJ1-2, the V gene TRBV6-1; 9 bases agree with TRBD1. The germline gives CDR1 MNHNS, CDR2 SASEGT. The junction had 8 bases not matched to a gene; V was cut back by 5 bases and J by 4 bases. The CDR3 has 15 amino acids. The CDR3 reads CASSRGQGYSYGYTF. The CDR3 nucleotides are TGTGCCAGCAGTAGGGGACAGGGCTACTCCTATGGCTACACCTTC.

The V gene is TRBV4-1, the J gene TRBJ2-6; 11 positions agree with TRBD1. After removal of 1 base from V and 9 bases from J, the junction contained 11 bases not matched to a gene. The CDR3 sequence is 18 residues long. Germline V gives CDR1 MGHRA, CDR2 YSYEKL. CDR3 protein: CASSQGTGGLIGFNVLTF. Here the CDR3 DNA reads TGCGCCAGCAGCCAAGGGACAGGGGGCCTCATTGGGTTCAACGTCCTGACTTTC.

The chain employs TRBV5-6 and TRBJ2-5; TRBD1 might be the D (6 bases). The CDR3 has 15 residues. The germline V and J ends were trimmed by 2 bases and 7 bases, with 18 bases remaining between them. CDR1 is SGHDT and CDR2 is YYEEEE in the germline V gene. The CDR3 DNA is TGTGCCAGCAGCTTCTCGCCCGACAGGTGGGGGACCCAGTACTTC. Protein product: CASSFSPDRWGTQYF.

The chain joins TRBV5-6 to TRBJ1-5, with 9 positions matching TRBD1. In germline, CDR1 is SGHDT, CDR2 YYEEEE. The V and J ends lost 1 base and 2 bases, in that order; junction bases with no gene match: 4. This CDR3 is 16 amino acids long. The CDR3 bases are TGTGCCAGCAGCTTGACAGGGGGCAGGGGCAATCAGCCCCAGCATTTT. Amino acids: CASSLTGGRGNQPQHF.

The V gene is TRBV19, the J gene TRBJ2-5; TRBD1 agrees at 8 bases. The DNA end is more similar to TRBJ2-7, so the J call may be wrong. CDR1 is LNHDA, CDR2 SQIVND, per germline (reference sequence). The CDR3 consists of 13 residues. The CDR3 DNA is TGTGCCAGTAGTACTCAGGACAGGGACGAGCAGTACTTC. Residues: CASSTQDRDEQYF.

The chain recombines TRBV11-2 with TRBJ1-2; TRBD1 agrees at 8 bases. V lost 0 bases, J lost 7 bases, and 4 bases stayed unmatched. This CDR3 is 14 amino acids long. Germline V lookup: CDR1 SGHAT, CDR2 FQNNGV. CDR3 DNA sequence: TGTGCCAGCAGCTTAGACGGGACAGGCGCTGGCTACACCTTC. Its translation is CASSLDGTGAGYTF.

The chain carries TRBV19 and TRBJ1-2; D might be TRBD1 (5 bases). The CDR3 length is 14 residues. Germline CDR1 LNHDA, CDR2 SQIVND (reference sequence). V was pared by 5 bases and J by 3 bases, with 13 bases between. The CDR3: CASSVTGIDYGYTF. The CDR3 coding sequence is TGTGCCAGTAGTGTAACAGGAATCGACTATGGCTACACCTTC.

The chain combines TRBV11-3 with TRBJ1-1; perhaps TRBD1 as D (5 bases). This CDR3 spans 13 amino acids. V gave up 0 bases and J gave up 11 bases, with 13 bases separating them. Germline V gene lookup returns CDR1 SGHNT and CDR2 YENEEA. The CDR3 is CASSLDNTAGAFF. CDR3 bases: TGTGCCAGCAGCTTAGATAATACGGCAGGGGCTTTCTTT.

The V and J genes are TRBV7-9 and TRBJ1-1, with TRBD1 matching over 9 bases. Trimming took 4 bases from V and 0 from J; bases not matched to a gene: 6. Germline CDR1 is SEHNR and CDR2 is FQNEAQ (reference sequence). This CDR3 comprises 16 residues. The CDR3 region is CASSSTGGKLNTEAFF. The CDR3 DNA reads TGTGCCAGCAGCTCGACAGGGGGGAAGTTGAACACTGAAGCTTTCTTT.

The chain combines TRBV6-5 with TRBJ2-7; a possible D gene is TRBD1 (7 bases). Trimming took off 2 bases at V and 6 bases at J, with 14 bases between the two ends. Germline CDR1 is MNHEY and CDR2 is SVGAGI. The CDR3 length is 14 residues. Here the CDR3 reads CASSYLRQGGEQYF. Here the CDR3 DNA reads TGTGCCAGCAGTTACCTGAGACAGGGAGGCGAGCAGTACTTC.

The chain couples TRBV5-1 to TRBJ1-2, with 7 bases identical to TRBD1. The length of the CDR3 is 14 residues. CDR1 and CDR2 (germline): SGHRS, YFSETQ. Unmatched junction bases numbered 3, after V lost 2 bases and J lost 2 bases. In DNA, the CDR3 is TGCGCCAGCAGCTTACTGACAGGGAACTATGGCTACACCTTC. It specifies CASSLLTGNYGYTF. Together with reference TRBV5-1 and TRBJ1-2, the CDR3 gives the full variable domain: KAGVTQTPRYLIKTRGQQVTLSCSPISGHRSVSWYQQTPGQGLQFLFEYFSETQRNKGNFPGRFSGRQFSNSRSEMNVSTLELGDSALYLCASSLLTGNYGYTFGSGTRLTVV.

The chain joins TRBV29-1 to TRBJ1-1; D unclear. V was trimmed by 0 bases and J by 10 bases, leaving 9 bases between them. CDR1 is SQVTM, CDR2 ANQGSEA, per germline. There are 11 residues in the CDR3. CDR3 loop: CSVEDDEGAFF. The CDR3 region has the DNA TGCAGCGTTGAAGATGATGAGGGAGCTTTCTTT. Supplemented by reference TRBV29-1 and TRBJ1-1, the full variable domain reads SAVISQKPSRDICQRGTSLTIQCQVDSQVTMMFWYRQQPGQSLTLIATANQGSEATYESGFVIDKFPISRPNLTFSTLTVSNMSPEDSSIYLCSVEDDEGAFFGQGTRLTVV.

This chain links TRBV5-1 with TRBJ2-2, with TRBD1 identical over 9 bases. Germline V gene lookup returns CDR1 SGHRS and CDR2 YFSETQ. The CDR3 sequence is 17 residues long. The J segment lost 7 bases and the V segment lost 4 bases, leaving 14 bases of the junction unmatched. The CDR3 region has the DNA TGCGCCAGCAGCCCTGACCCAACAGGGGGCGCGGGCGGGGAGCTGTTTTTT. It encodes CASSPDPTGGAGGELFF.

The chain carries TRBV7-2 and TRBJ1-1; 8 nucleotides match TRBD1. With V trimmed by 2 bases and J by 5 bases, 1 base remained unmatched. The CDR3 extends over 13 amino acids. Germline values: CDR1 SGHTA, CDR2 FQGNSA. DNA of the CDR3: TGTGCCAGCAGCTTACAGGGGGCAACTGAAGCTTTCTTT. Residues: CASSLQGATEAFF.

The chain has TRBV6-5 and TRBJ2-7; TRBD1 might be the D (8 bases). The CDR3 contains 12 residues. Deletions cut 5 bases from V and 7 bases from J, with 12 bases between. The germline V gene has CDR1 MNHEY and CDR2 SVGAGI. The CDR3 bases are TGTGCCAGCAGTAAACAGGGGGGGGAGCAGTACTTC. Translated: CASSKQGGEQYF.

The CDR3 DNA follows: TGTGCCAGCAGTTACCTCCGGCTAATGCCCGGAGCTGAAGCTTTCTTT. As protein: CASSYLRLMPGAEAFF. This rearrangement joins TRBV6-5 to TRBJ1-1; no clear D. Germline CDR1 and CDR2: MNHEY and SVGAGI. The V end lost 2 bases, the J end lost 6 bases, and 19 bases lay between the germline ends. The CDR3 runs to 16 residues.

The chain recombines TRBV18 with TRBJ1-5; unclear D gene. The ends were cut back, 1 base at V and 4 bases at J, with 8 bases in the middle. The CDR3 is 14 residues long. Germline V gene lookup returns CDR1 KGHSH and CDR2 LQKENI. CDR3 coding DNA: TGTGCCAGCTCACCACAACAAGTAAATCAGCCCCAGCATTTT. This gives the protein CASSPQQVNQPQHF.

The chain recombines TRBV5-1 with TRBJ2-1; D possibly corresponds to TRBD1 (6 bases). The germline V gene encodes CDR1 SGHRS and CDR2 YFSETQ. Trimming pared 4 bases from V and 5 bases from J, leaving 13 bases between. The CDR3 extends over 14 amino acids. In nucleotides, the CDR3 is TGCGCCAGCAGCCCCCAGGGGCTTAACAATGAGCAGTTCTTC. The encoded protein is CASSPQGLNNEQFF.

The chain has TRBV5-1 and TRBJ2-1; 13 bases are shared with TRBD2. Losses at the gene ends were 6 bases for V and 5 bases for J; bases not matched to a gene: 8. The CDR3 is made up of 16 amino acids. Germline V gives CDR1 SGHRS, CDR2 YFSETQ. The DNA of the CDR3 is TGCGCCAGCACCAATTCCGGGACTAGCGGGAACAATGAGCAGTTCTTC. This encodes CASTNSGTSGNNEQFF.

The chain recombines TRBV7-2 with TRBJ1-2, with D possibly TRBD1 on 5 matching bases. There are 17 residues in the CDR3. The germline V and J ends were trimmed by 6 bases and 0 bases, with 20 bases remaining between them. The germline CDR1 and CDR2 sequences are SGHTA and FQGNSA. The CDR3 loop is CASSPRGGVQSNYGYTF. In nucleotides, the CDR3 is TGTGCCAGCAGTCCACGGGGAGGGGTCCAATCTAACTATGGCTACACCTTC. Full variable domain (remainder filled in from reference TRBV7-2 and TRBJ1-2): GAGVSQSPSNKVTEKGKDVELRCDPISGHTALYWYRQSLGQGLEFLIYFQGNSAPDKSGLPSDRFSAERTGGSVSTLTIQRTQQEDSAVYLCASSPRGGVQSNYGYTFGSGTRLTVV.